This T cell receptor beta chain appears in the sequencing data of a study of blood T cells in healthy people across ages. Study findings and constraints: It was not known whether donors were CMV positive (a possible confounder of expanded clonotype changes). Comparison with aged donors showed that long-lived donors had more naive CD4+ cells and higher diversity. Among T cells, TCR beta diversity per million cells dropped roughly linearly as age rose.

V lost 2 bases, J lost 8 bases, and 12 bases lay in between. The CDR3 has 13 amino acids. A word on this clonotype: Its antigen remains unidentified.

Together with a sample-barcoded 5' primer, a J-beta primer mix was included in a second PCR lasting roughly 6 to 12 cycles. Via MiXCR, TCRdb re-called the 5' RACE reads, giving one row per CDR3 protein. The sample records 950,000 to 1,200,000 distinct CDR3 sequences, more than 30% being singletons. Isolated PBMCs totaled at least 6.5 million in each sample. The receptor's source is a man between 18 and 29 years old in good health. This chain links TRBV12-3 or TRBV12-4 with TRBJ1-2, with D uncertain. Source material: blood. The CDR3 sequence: CASSLSAGTGYTF. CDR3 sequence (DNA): TGTGCCAGCAGTTTATCCGCAGGAACGGGCTACACCTTC.